The rows below give T cell receptor beta chains drawn from one sample of a study of CXCR3-negative and CXCR3-positive naive CD8 T cells. After re-calling the 5' RACE reads, TCRdb lists one entry per CDR3 protein, DNA absent. Here the sample table reports around 61,000 distinct CDR3 sequences. The sequenced sample consisted of naive CXCR3+ CD8+ T cells from blood. These receptors originate from a human donor in good health. Some clones in this sample may be carry-over from other donors' samples. CDR3s include the opening cysteine and the closing phenylalanine or tryptophan. Fields, in order: V gene, J gene, CDR3 protein.

TRBV29-1	TRBJ2-1	CSVEASGGADWYNEQFF
TRBV27	TRBJ2-1	CASSSGTSGINEQFF
TRBV29-1	TRBJ1-2	CSAGRTGAAGGYTF
TRBV12-3/TRBV12-4	TRBJ1-2	CASSSTGTGKDGYTF
TRBV4-3	TRBJ1-1	CASSSNNRDTEAFF
TRBV29-1	TRBJ2-7	CSVEDDSLYEQYF
TRBV7-6	TRBJ2-2	CASSSGRRQGDWGRVMTGELFF
TRBV6-5	TRBJ2-7	CASSYSRGEAYEQYF
TRBV2	TRBJ2-2	CAAKPNTGELFF
TRBV7-2	TRBJ1-2	CASSNEPGQHYGYTF
TRBV7-9	TRBJ2-7	CASNHVGQGYEQYF
TRBV7-6	TRBJ2-7	CASSLGGGYEQYF
TRBV7-9	TRBJ1-2	CASSPTSNPGLRSSYTF
TRBV6-1	TRBJ2-3	CASSDERGPRTDTQYF
TRBV6-2/TRBV6-3	TRBJ1-5	CASSYSEGSQPQHF
TRBV7-3	TRBJ2-5	CASSQTGGGETQYF
TRBV12-3/TRBV12-4	TRBJ1-4	CASSLDQGGWEKLFF
TRBV6-4	TRBJ2-6	CASSEEHSGANVLTF
TRBV4-1	TRBJ1-1	CASSVGWGGNTEAFF
TRBV29-1	TRBJ2-3	CSVGSSADTQYF
TRBV29-1	TRBJ2-7	CSVQGGSEQYF
TRBV24-1	TRBJ2-5	CATSDPSGRETQYF
TRBV29-1	TRBJ2-7	CSVPGHPSSYEQYF
TRBV13	TRBJ2-7	CASSSQGTIHEQYF
TRBV6-2/TRBV6-3	TRBJ2-2	CASSYVTGYTGELFF
TRBV4-3	TRBJ1-3	CASSQDSLGGYGNTIYF
TRBV7-2	TRBJ2-1	CASSLVSSNEQFF
TRBV28	TRBJ2-5	CASSSMLDNQETQYF
TRBV5-1	TRBJ2-7	CASSLGIDGYEQYF
TRBV27	TRBJ2-7	CASSPRTVISYEQYF
TRBV7-2	TRBJ2-5	CASSLIGGLQWETQYF
TRBV21-1	TRBJ2-5	CASSKGLAGGRETQYF
TRBV7-9	TRBJ2-5	CASSRTRESETQYF
TRBV29-1	TRBJ2-1	CSVEEGPVEQFF
TRBV4-3	TRBJ2-7	CASSQEFYGEYEQYF
TRBV6-4	TRBJ1-2	CASSDSNRRWGYTF
TRBV5-1	TRBJ1-6	CASSLRQPNSPLHF
TRBV7-3	TRBJ1-5	CASSEGGRQPQHF
TRBV4-2	TRBJ2-3	CASSHPAARGGTDTQYF
TRBV12-3/TRBV12-4	TRBJ2-1	CASSPSGGAWVDDEQFF
TRBV6-2/TRBV6-3	TRBJ2-1	CASKLDRGFYNELFF
TRBV7-6	TRBJ1-5	CASSPINQPQHF
TRBV28	TRBJ2-7	CASSIGQGYEQYF
TRBV7-2	TRBJ2-1	CASSLAPGQGYNEQFF
TRBV12-3/TRBV12-4	TRBJ2-1	CASRPPGSYNEQFF